The 6 T cell receptor beta chains given below trace back to one sample, sequenced in a study of blood T cell repertoires in COVID-19. Generated by immunoSEQ multiplex PCR, the TCRdb table keeps only in-frame clones and is missing some. The sample yields about 300,000 clones, 85% to 90% seen once. The sequencing input was PBMCs or T cells enriched from blood (not recorded which). The receptors were sampled from a woman aged 18 to 35 who had recovered from COVID-19.

This clone was counted only a few times. J is TRBJ2-2 and V is TRBV2; D gene ambiguous. Germline V CDR1 and CDR2: SNHLY, FYNNEI. The V gene lost 11 bases and the J gene lost 3 bases, with 16 bases spanning the gap. The length of the CDR3 is 14 residues. The CDR3 region is CADKQQLDTGELFF. As DNA, the CDR3 is TGTGCCGACAAGCAGCAGTTGGACACCGGGGAGCTGTTTTTT.

CDR3 region: CASSSEANTGELFF. The CDR3 region has the DNA TGTGCCAGTAGTAGCGAAGCGAACACCGGGGAGCTGTTTTTT. The gene calls are TRBV19 and TRBJ2-2; unclear D gene. Trimming stripped 4 bases from V and 0 bases from J, with 6 bases between. The germline gives CDR1 LNHDA, CDR2 SQIVND (reference sequence). The CDR3 is made up of 14 amino acids.

This clone was picked up one time. V and J are TRBV27 and TRBJ2-7; 8 bases fit TRBD1. The trim removed 2 bases at V and 3 bases at J, leaving 0 bases unmatched. The CDR3 is 13 residues long. The V gene's germline CDR1 is MNHEY and CDR2 SMNVEV (reference sequence). The DNA for the CDR3 is TGTGCCAGCAGTTTAGGGACAGGCTACGAGCAGTACTTC. Protein sequence: CASSLGTGYEQYF.

V usage is TRBV7-9 and J usage is TRBJ2-5; 11 nucleotides line up with TRBD2. V lost 4 bases to trimming and J lost 4 bases; unmatched junction nucleotides: 5. Germline-derived CDR1 and CDR2 are SEHNR and FQNEAQ (reference sequence). The CDR3 runs to 15 residues. The CDR3, as DNA: TGTGCCAGCAGCTCGACTAGCGGGGAGTTAGAGACCCAGTACTTC. This gives the protein CASSSTSGELETQYF.

This clone was detected only once. The chain carries TRBV7-9 and TRBJ1-2; TRBD1 matches 9 bases. CDR1 and CDR2 (germline): SEHNR, FQNEAQ (reference sequence). The CDR3 sequence is 15 residues long. V lost 3 bases and J lost 7; bases outside the gene matches: 9. Here the CDR3 reads CASSFSGTGRTGYTF. CDR3 nucleotides: TGTGCCAGCAGCTTCAGTGGGACAGGGAGGACTGGCTACACCTTC.

The chain uses TRBV25-1 and TRBJ2-2, with 8 bases that match TRBD1. This CDR3 region has 15 residues. Trimming took 6 bases from V and 5 from J; bases not matched to a gene: 8. Germline CDR1 reads MGHDK; CDR2 reads SYGVNS. The CDR3 sequence: CASRAQGAETGELFF. CDR3 DNA: TGTGCCAGCAGAGCTCAGGGGGCTGAAACCGGGGAGCTGTTTTTT.